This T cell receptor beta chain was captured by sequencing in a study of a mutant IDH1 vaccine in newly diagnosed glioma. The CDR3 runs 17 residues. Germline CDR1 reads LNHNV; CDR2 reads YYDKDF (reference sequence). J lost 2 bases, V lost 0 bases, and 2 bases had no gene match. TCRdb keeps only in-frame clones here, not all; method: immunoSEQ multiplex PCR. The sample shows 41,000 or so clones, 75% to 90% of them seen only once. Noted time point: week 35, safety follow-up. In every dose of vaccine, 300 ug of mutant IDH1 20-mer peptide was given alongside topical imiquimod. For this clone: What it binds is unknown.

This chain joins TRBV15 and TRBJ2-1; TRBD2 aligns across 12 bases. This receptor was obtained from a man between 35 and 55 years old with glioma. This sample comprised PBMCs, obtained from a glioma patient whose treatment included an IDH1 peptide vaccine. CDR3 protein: CATSRESSGRAYNEQFF. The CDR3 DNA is TGTGCCACCAGCAGAGAGTCTAGCGGGAGGGCCTACAATGAGCAGTTCTTC.